What follows is one T cell receptor beta chain and its context. These data originate in a study of blood T cell repertoires in COVID-19. Study-level background: T cells, B-cell-depleted T cells, or PBMCs provided the cDNA or gDNA that served as material.

Using immunoSEQ multiplex PCR, the repertoire was profiled, and TCRdb retains in-frame clones only, with some absent. Among 250,000 or so clones listed, around 86% were seen once. Per germline, CDR1 SGDLS and CDR2 YYNGEE. J was trimmed by 4 bases and V by 3 bases; bases with no gene match: 1. The CDR3 runs to 12 residues. The TCR sequence derives from a man aged 25-45 years who had recovered from COVID-19. Sequencing input: peripheral blood. The rearrangement links TRBV9 to TRBJ2-7, with TRBD1 matching 7 bases. CDR3 protein: CASSAGQYEQYV. The CDR3 DNA follows: TGTGCCAGCAGCGCGGGACAGTACGAGCAGTACGTC.